Included here is one T cell receptor beta chain sequence, with context. The target antigen is unknown. This cohort consisted of healthy bone marrow donors. This PCR relied on a set of 60 Vbeta primers and 13 Jbeta primers. Using immunoSEQ multiplex PCR, the repertoire was profiled, and TCRdb retains in-frame clones only, with some absent. Of more than 150,000 clones detected, about 90% appear once; the ten largest clones hold about 0.24%. This sample was taken from a study of cytomegalovirus exposure and HLA in healthy donors. The study's findings and limits: Later analysis showed most CMV-associated TCR beta chains appearing HLA-restricted. Common viral pathogens seemed, in a later analysis, to connect with several of the most significant clusters. It is likely that the observed cluster of highly shared sequence variants was a sequencing artifact.

The V gene's germline CDR1 is SGHTA and CDR2 FQGNSA. This CDR3 is built from 15 residues. The V call is TRBV7-2, the J call TRBJ2-5; 11 bases map to TRBD2. The J call could be wrong; TRBJ2-7 is a better fit for the DNA end. Sequencing was done on a sample of PBMCs. The clonotype originates from a girl under three years old in good health and CMV-seronegative. The CDR3 nucleotides are TGTGCCAGCAGCAAGGCTAGCGGGGGGACCTACGAGCAGTACTTC. Encoded protein: CASSKASGGTYEQYF.